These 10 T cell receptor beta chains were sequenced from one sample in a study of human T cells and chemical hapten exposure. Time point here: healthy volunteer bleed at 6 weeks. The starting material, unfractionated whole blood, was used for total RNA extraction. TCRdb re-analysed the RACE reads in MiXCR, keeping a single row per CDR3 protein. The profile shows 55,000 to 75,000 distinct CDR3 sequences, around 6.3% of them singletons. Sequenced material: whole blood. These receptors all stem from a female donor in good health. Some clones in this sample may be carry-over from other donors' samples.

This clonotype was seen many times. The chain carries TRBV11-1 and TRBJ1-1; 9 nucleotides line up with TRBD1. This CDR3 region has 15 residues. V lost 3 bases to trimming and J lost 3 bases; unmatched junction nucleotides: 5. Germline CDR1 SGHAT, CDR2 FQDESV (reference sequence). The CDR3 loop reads CASSFTGGAYTEAFF. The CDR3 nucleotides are TGTGCCAGCAGCTTCACAGGGGGCGCATACACTGAAGCTTTCTTT.

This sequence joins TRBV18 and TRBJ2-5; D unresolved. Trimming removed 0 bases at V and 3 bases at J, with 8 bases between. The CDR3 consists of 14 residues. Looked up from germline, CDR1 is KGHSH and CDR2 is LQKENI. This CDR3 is CASSPPDREETQYF. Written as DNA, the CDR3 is TGTGCCAGCTCACCACCGGATAGGGAAGAGACCCAGTACTTC.

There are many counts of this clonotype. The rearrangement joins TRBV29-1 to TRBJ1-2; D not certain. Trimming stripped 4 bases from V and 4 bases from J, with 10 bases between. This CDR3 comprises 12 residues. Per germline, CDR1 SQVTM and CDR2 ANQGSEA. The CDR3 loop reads CSVGEIGYGYTF. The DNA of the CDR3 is TGCAGCGTTGGGGAGATCGGCTATGGCTACACCTTC.

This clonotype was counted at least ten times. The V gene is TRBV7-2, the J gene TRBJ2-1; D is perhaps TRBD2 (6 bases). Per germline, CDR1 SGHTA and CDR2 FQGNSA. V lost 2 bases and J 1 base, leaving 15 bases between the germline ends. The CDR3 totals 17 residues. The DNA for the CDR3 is TGTGCCAGCAGCTTATTTAGGCGGGGCTTGTCCTACAATGAGCAGTTCTTC. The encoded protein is CASSLFRRGLSYNEQFF. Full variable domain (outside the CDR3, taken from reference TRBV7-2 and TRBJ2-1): GAGVSQSPSNKVTEKGKDVELRCDPISGHTALYWYRQSLGQGLEFLIYFQGNSAPDKSGLPSDRFSAERTGGSVSTLTIQRTQQEDSAVYLCASSLFRRGLSYNEQFFGPGTRLTVL.

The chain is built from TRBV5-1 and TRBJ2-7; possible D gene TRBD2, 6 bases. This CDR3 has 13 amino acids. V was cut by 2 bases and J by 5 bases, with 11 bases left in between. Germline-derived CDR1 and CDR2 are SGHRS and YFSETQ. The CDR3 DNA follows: TGCGCCAGCAGCTTTGGCGGGGTTGACGAGCAGTACTTC. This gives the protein CASSFGGVDEQYF.

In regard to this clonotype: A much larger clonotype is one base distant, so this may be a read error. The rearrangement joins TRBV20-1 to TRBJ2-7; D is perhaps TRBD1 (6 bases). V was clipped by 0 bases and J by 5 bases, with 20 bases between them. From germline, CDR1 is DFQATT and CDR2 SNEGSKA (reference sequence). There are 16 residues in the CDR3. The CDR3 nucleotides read TGCAGTGCTAGAGATAGGGCAGGACAGTTTACCCACGAGCAGTACTTC. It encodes CSARDRAGQFTHEQYF.

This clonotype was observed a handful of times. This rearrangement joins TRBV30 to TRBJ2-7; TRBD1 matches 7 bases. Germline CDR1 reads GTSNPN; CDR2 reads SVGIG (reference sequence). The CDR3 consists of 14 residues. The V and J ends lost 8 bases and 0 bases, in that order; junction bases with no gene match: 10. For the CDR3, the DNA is TGTGCCAGCAAGGGACAGACCAACTCCTACGAGCAGTACTTC. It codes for CASKGQTNSYEQYF.

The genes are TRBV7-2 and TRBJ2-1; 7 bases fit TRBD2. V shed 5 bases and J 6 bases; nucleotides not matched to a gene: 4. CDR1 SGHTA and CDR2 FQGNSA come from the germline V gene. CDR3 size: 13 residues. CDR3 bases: TGTGCCAGCAGCCGGGACTACGGCAATGAGCAGTTCTTC. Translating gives CASSRDYGNEQFF. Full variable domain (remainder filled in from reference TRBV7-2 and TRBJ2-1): GAGVSQSPSNKVTEKGKDVELRCDPISGHTALYWYRQSLGQGLEFLIYFQGNSAPDKSGLPSDRFSAERTGGSVSTLTIQRTQQEDSAVYLCASSRDYGNEQFFGPGTRLTVL.

The CDR3 loop is CASSPNRVYTQYF. The CDR3, as DNA: TGTGCCAGCAGCCCGAACAGGGTTTATACGCAGTATTTT. The rearrangement uses TRBV28 and TRBJ2-3; D possibly corresponds to TRBD1 (6 bases). The CDR3 length is 13 residues. Trimming shortened V by 6 bases and J by 7 bases, and 14 bases separated the two germline ends. Germline-derived CDR1 and CDR2 are MDHEN and SYDVKM.

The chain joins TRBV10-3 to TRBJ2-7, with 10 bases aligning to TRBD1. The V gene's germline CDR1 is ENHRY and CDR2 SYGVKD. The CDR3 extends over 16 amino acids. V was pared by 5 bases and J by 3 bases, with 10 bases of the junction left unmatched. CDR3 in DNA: TGTGCCATCAGTCCGGGACAGGGGATAAAAAACTACGAGCAGTACTTC. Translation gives CAISPGQGIKNYEQYF.